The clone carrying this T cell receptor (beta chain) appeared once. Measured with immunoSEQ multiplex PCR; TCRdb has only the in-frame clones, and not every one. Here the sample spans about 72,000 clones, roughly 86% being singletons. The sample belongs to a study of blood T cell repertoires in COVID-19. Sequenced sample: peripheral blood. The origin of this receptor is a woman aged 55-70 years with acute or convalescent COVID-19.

Written as DNA, the CDR3 is TGTGCCAGCAGCCCAGTATCAGGGGGCGTTGAAAAACTGTTTTTT. Encoded protein: CASSPVSGGVEKLFF. This chain joins TRBV9 and TRBJ1-4, with 8 nucleotides matching TRBD1. The CDR3 consists of 15 residues. Germline V gives CDR1 SGDLS, CDR2 YYNGEE. With 4 bases clipped from V and 7 bases from J, the junction kept 9 bases outside the gene matches.